The TCR beta chain described here comes from a study of memory CD4+ T cells and cytomegalovirus serostatus. This clone was seen a handful of times. Sequencing used immunoSEQ multiplex PCR; TCRdb keeps in-frame clones, though not all of them. The sample carries 40,000 to 55,000 clones, around 70% recorded once. The sort gate was single viable CD3+CD4+CD8-CD45RO+ cells for memory CD4+ T cells. This TCR derives from an adult in good health and CMV-seropositive. The sample comprised memory CD4+ T cells from blood.

The CDR3 spells CASSLNRGRIYGNTIYF. In DNA form, the CDR3 reads TGTGCCAGCAGCTTAAACAGGGGGAGAATCTATGGAAACACCATATATTTT. The V call is TRBV7-9, the J call TRBJ1-3; 8 nucleotides agree with TRBD1. Trimming took 2 bases from V and 3 from J; bases not matched to a gene: 9. Germline V gene lookup returns CDR1 SEHNR and CDR2 FQNEAQ (reference sequence). The CDR3 runs 17 residues.